These 6 T cell receptor beta chains were all obtained from the same sample, sequenced in a study of CD8 T cells in Susac syndrome. Reverse transcription of roughly 0.5 to 1 ug RNA was carried out with random hexamers. One entry per CDR3 protein results from TCRdb running MiXCR on the immunoSEQ multiplex PCR reads. The table has 150,000 to 180,000 distinct CDR3 sequences, roughly 95% seen once. The sequenced sample consisted of CD4+ T cells from PBMCs. The receptors come from a human donor with Susac syndrome.

The V and J genes are TRBV12-3 or TRBV12-4 and TRBJ1-3; D possibly corresponds to TRBD1 (6 bases). The CDR3 is made up of 15 amino acids. V lost 7 bases, J lost 4 bases, and 17 bases lay in between. The CDR3 nucleotides read TGTGCCAGCAAAACATCGGGACACCAGGGAAACACCATATATTTT. Its protein is CASKTSGHQGNTIYF.

This clonotype was observed a single time. This chain connects TRBV29-1 to TRBJ1-2; D is unclear. The V gene's germline CDR1 is SQVTM and CDR2 ANQGSEA. This CDR3 is 12 amino acids long. The V end was cut by 4 bases, the J end by 5 bases, with 11 bases between. CDR3 DNA sequence: TGCAGCGTTGTGTGGACTGAGTATGGCTACACCTTC. It encodes CSVVWTEYGYTF. The entire variable domain, with the rest obtained from reference TRBV29-1 and TRBJ1-2, is as follows: SAVISQKPSRDICQRGTSLTIQCQVDSQVTMMFWYRQQPGQSLTLIATANQGSEATYESGFVIDKFPISRPNLTFSTLTVSNMSPEDSSIYLCSVVWTEYGYTFGSGTRLTVV.

The chain uses TRBV18 and TRBJ1-1; D uncertain. Trimming stripped 7 bases from V and 2 bases from J, with 17 bases between. Per the germline V gene, CDR1 is KGHSH and CDR2 is LQKENI. The CDR3 totals 15 residues. CDR3 region: CASFAGPNSNTEAFF. Here the CDR3 DNA reads TGTGCCAGCTTCGCGGGCCCCAACTCCAACACTGAAGCTTTCTTT.

V and J are TRBV5-6 and TRBJ1-3, with 7 bases matching TRBD1. The ends lost 0 bases at V and 3 bases at J; junction bases unmatched: 6. The CDR3 has 16 residues. In germline, CDR1 is SGHDT, CDR2 YYEEEE. The CDR3 region is CASSLGQGVRGNTIYF. The CDR3 DNA follows: TGTGCCAGCAGCTTGGGACAGGGCGTACGTGGAAACACCATATATTTT.

The chain recombines TRBV9 with TRBJ2-7; D gene unclear. The length of the CDR3 is 11 residues. Germline CDR1 and CDR2: SGDLS and YYNGEE. V lost 0 bases and J lost 2, with 0 bases in between. The CDR3 DNA is TGTGCCAGCAGCGTAGCCTACGAGCAGTACTTC. Its protein product is CASSVAYEQYF.

The V gene is TRBV27, the J gene TRBJ2-5; 12 bases are shared with TRBD2. Germline CDR1 and CDR2: MNHEY and SMNVEV (reference sequence). V lost 5 bases and J lost 4; bases outside the gene matches: 11. The CDR3 extends over 17 amino acids. The CDR3 sequence: CASSPLGGLAGRETQYF. The CDR3 DNA sequence: TGTGCCAGCAGTCCGCTAGGCGGACTAGCGGGGAGAGAGACCCAGTACTTC.